This T cell receptor beta chain was captured in a study of cytomegalovirus exposure and HLA in healthy donors. As for the study in general: A previous analysis identified 90 million to 140 million unique TCR beta sequences derived from around 200 million T cells. Study findings and constraints: Cytomegalovirus status was reportedly diagnosed by the classifier with high sensitivity and specificity. Sequence variants that were highly shared formed a cluster that was likely a sequencing artifact. Generally TCR sequences proved uncommon, though certain public TCRs appeared in numerous donors.

Concerning this clone: The antigen is unknown.

The PCR made use of 60 Vbeta and 13 Jbeta primers. Only in-frame clones appear in the TCRdb table, and some are missing; sequencing was by immunoSEQ multiplex PCR. There are fewer than 250,000 clones in the sample; around four fifths occur only once, and approximately 1.7% lies in the top ten. CDR3 length equals 18 residues. V was clipped by 0 bases and J by 1 base; unmatched bases: 11. CDR1 and CDR2 from the germline V gene are SGHRS and YFSETQ. Specimen: PBMCs. This receptor was obtained from a man aged 35 to 55 in good health and CMV-seropositive. The J gene is TRBJ1-1, the V gene TRBV5-1; 8 positions agree with TRBD1. The CDR3 loop is CASSLAGQGALENTEAFF. The CDR3 coding sequence is TGCGCCAGCAGCTTGGCCGGGCAGGGGGCGTTGGAGAACACTGAAGCTTTCTTT.